What follows are 23 T cell receptor beta chains derived from one specimen sequenced in a study of vaccination effects on CD4 cells after COVID-19. These receptors' antigens are unknown. Culturing for more than eight days preceded CD4+ T cell isolation. Sequenced by immunoSEQ multiplex PCR; TCRdb stores in-frame clones only, minus some. Of about 47,000 clones in the sample, approximately 80% were seen once. Source: CD4+ T cells from PBMCs cultured without peptide, taken before COVID-19 vaccination. The receptors originated from a human donor who had a prior SARS-CoV-2 infection.

The sample holds one count of this clone. V usage is TRBV9 and J usage is TRBJ1-2; D is possibly TRBD1 (6 bases). CDR3 size: 13 residues. The ends were cut back, 0 bases at V and 5 bases at J, with 8 bases in the middle. Per germline, CDR1 SGDLS and CDR2 YYNGEE. CDR3 region: CASSVGTAYGYTF. The CDR3, as DNA: TGTGCCAGCAGCGTAGGGACAGCTTATGGCTACACCTTC.

The genes are TRBV11-3 and TRBJ2-3, with unresolved D. Between the trimmed V and J ends, which lost 3 bases and 3 bases, there was a span of 7 bases. Germline V gene sequence: CDR1 SGHNT, CDR2 YENEEA. CDR3 length: 13 amino acids. CDR3 loop: CASSFPVTDTQYF. In DNA, the CDR3 is TGTGCCAGCAGCTTTCCAGTAACAGATACGCAGTATTTT.

The chain recombines TRBV7-9 with TRBJ1-3; a weak D match, TRBD1 (5 bases). V was pared by 5 bases and J by 0 bases, with 8 bases between. CDR1 and CDR2 (germline): SEHNR, FQNEAQ (reference sequence). CDR3 length equals 14 residues. The DNA of the CDR3 is TGTGCCAGCAGCCCAGGGACCTCTGGAAACACCATATATTTT. Translated, it gives CASSPGTSGNTIYF.

CDR3 nucleotides: TGTGCCTGGAGTGCCCCAGGGAAGTTCTTC. This encodes CAWSAPGKFF. The rearrangement joins TRBV30 to TRBJ2-1; weak D call: TRBD1 (5 bases). Germline CDR1 reads GTSNPN; CDR2 reads SVGIG (reference sequence). This CDR3 is built from 10 residues. V lost 1 base and J lost 14, with 9 bases in between.

The rearrangement joins TRBV12-3 or TRBV12-4 to TRBJ2-4; perhaps TRBD1 as D (5 bases). The CDR3 loop spans 12 amino acids. Trimming left V 3 bases short and J 8 bases short, with 8 bases between. The CDR3 bases are TGTGCCAGCAGTTTCAGGGATCACATTCAGTACTTC. Encoded protein: CASSFRDHIQYF.

V and J are TRBV2 and TRBJ1-2; D unclear. Germline V gene data show CDR1 as SNHLY and CDR2 as FYNNEI. Trimming left V 6 bases short and J 4 bases short, with 15 bases between. The CDR3 runs to 14 residues. CDR3 bases: TGTGCCAGCAGACCGACTTTAATCTCCTATGGCTACACCTTC. It translates to CASRPTLISYGYTF.

In this sample, this clone turned up a few times. The chain combines TRBV7-9 with TRBJ1-1; D may be TRBD1 (5 bases). The CDR3 contains 14 residues. V gave up 6 bases and J gave up 1 base, with 12 bases separating them. CDR1 is SEHNR and CDR2 is FQNEAQ in the germline V gene (reference sequence). The CDR3 is CASRAGQANTEAFF. The CDR3 region has the DNA TGTGCCAGCAGAGCAGGACAAGCGAACACTGAAGCTTTCTTT.

The CDR3 nucleotides read TGTGCCTGGAGTGTACTGGGGGCAGGGGATAATTCACCCCTCCACTTT. It specifies CAWSVLGAGDNSPLHF. V is TRBV30 and J is TRBJ1-6; perhaps TRBD1 as D (6 bases). CDR1 and CDR2 (germline): GTSNPN, SVGIG (reference sequence). This CDR3 is built from 16 residues. The ends were cut back, 0 bases at V and 5 bases at J, with 14 bases in the middle. The variable domain in full, completed from reference TRBV30 and TRBJ1-6, reads SQTIHQWPATLVQPVGSPLSLECTVEGTSNPNLYWYRQAAGRGLQLLFYSVGIGQISSEVPQNLSASRPQDRQFILSSKKLLLSDSGFYLCAWSVLGAGDNSPLHFGNGTRLTVT.

The gene calls are TRBV9 and TRBJ2-5; D not resolved. Trimming cost V 0 bases and J 5 bases, with 11 bases left between them. This CDR3 contains 14 residues. Germline values: CDR1 SGDLS, CDR2 YYNGEE. CDR3 sequence: CASSVDPGFETQYF. The CDR3 DNA reads TGTGCCAGCAGCGTAGACCCCGGTTTCGAGACCCAGTACTTC. Combining the CDR3 with reference TRBV9 and TRBJ2-5 gives the whole variable domain DSGVTQTPKHLITATGQRVTLRCSPRSGDLSVYWYQQSLDQGLQFLIQYYNGEERAKGNILERFSAQQFPDLHSELNLSSLELGDSALYFCASSVDPGFETQYFGPGTRLLVL.

This chain links TRBV5-1 with TRBJ2-3, with D perhaps matching TRBD1 or TRBD2 (7 bases each). The V and J ends lost 4 bases and 2 bases respectively, with 14 bases between them. The CDR3 runs to 15 residues. Germline V gene data show CDR1 as SGHRS and CDR2 as YFSETQ. The CDR3 nucleotides are TGCGCCAGCAGCCCAGGGGGGGGAGCCACAGATACGCAGTATTTT. Translating it yields CASSPGGGATDTQYF.

The gene calls are TRBV19 and TRBJ2-2, with a possible D match to TRBD1 (6 bases). The V end was cut by 9 bases, the J end by 4 bases, with 18 bases between. The length of the CDR3 is 15 residues. In germline, CDR1 is LNHDA, CDR2 SQIVND (reference sequence). The CDR3 DNA is TGTGCCAGCCAACCTGTGGGGGCGGGCACCGGGGAGCTGTTTTTT. It is translated as CASQPVGAGTGELFF.

The chain employs TRBV27 and TRBJ2-1, with no clear D. Germline values: CDR1 MNHEY, CDR2 SMNVEV (reference sequence). Trimming pared 5 bases from V and 5 bases from J, leaving 7 bases between. The CDR3 runs 12 residues. The CDR3 DNA reads TGTGCCAGCAGTCTCCGAGACAATGAGCAGTTCTTC. Its protein is CASSLRDNEQFF.

The rearrangement uses TRBV4-2 and TRBJ2-2; perhaps TRBD1 as D (5 bases). There are 16 residues in the CDR3. Germline V gene data show CDR1 as LGHNA and CDR2 as YNFKEQ. V gave up 3 bases and J gave up 3 bases, with 14 bases separating them. The CDR3 sequence is CASSHVVGPDTGELFF. CDR3 in DNA: TGTGCCAGCAGCCACGTTGTGGGGCCCGACACCGGGGAGCTGTTTTTT.

V usage is TRBV5-5 and J usage is TRBJ2-1; possible D gene TRBD1, 5 bases. The CDR3 has 14 residues. In germline, CDR1 is SGHKS, CDR2 YYEKEE (reference sequence). The V and J ends lost 2 bases and 4 bases respectively, with 10 bases between them. CDR3 coding DNA: TGTGCCAGCAGCTTAACAGGATATTACAATGAGCAGTTCTTC. This codes for CASSLTGYYNEQFF.

The chain couples TRBV5-1 to TRBJ1-1; maybe TRBD1 (5 bases). Germline V gene sequence: CDR1 SGHRS, CDR2 YFSETQ. Trimming left V 1 base short and J 11 bases short, with 15 bases between. The CDR3 contains 13 residues. CDR3 region: CASSLSSGARAFF. In nucleotides, the CDR3 is TGCGCCAGCAGCTTGTCTTCTGGGGCTCGGGCTTTCTTT. Combining the CDR3 with reference TRBV5-1 and TRBJ1-1 gives the whole variable domain KAGVTQTPRYLIKTRGQQVTLSCSPISGHRSVSWYQQTPGQGLQFLFEYFSETQRNKGNFPGRFSGRQFSNSRSEMNVSTLELGDSALYLCASSLSSGARAFFGQGTRLTVV.

The chain combines TRBV2 with TRBJ1-6, with D unresolved. The CDR3 totals 17 residues. V was cut by 3 bases and J by 9 bases, with 21 bases left in between. CDR1 SNHLY and CDR2 FYNNEI come from the germline V gene. The CDR3 sequence is CASSDYPPGRDGSPLHF. CDR3 in DNA: TGTGCCAGCAGTGATTACCCACCGGGGAGAGACGGTTCACCCCTCCACTTT.

The sample holds one count of this clone. V gene TRBV5-1 combines with J gene TRBJ2-7, with 7 bases lining up with TRBD1. In germline, CDR1 is SGHRS, CDR2 YFSETQ. Trimming at V came to 3 bases and at J to 3 bases, leaving 6 bases not matched to a gene. The CDR3 spans 14 residues. The CDR3 reads CASSSAGGVYEQYF. DNA of the CDR3: TGCGCCAGCAGCTCGGCAGGGGGTGTCTACGAGCAGTACTTC.

The rearrangement joins TRBV4-2 to TRBJ2-7; 10 nucleotides align to TRBD2. Looked up from germline, CDR1 is LGHNA and CDR2 is YNFKEQ. Trimming cost V 1 base and J 1 base; bases outside gene matches: 4. The CDR3 contains 16 residues. The CDR3 sequence is CASSQGLAGGSYEQYF. Written as DNA, the CDR3 is TGTGCCAGCAGCCAAGGGTTAGCGGGGGGATCCTACGAGCAGTACTTC.

The chain joins TRBV2 to TRBJ2-1, with 10 bases fitting TRBD2. Germline V lookup: CDR1 SNHLY, CDR2 FYNNEI. This CDR3 spans 14 amino acids. V shed 7 bases and J 6 bases; nucleotides not matched to a gene: 6. CDR3: CASITGLAPNEQFF. In DNA form, the CDR3 reads TGTGCCAGCATTACGGGACTAGCGCCCAATGAGCAGTTCTTC.

The rearrangement uses TRBV6-5 and TRBJ2-1; D could derive from TRBD1 or TRBD2 (5 bases each). Germline values: CDR1 MNHEY, CDR2 SVGAGI. The ends were cut back, 5 bases at V and 7 bases at J, with 15 bases in the middle. The CDR3 totals 14 residues. The CDR3 spells CASSRDGFVNEQFF. DNA for the CDR3: TGTGCCAGCAGTAGGGACGGATTCGTGAATGAGCAGTTCTTC.

The table lists this clone with a count of one. This rearrangement joins TRBV7-9 to TRBJ2-7; D gene unclear. Looked up from germline, CDR1 is SEHNR and CDR2 is FQNEAQ (reference sequence). V dropped 5 bases and J dropped 3 bases, with 11 bases sitting between them. CDR3 length: 13 amino acids. As DNA, the CDR3 is TGTGCCAGCAGCCCCCCAGCCGGCTACGAGCAGTACTTC. Protein sequence: CASSPPAGYEQYF. The variable domain in full, with the rest retrieved from reference TRBV7-9 and TRBJ2-7, is DTGVSQNPRHKITKRGQNVTFRCDPISEHNRLYWYRQTLGQGPEFLTYFQNEAQLEKSRLLSDRFSAERPKGSFSTLEIQRTEQGDSAMYLCASSPPAGYEQYFGPGTRLTVT.

This sequence joins TRBV28 and TRBJ1-1; D call uncertain. V was shortened by 6 bases and J by 1 base, with 15 bases between the two germline ends. CDR3 length equals 15 residues. Per germline, CDR1 MDHEN and CDR2 SYDVKM. CDR3 in DNA: TGTGCCAGCAGCCCTTTTTACGGGCCGAACACTGAAGCTTTCTTT. Translating it yields CASSPFYGPNTEAFF.

This chain joins TRBV4-3 and TRBJ2-5; tentative D call: TRBD2 (6 bases). V shed 4 bases and J shed 4 bases, with 19 bases lying between them. Germline V gene lookup returns CDR1 LGHNA and CDR2 YSLEER. This CDR3 is 16 amino acids long. This CDR3 is CASSPAGPAEGETQYF. CDR3 in DNA: TGCGCCAGCAGCCCCGCGGGGCCGGCGGAGGGAGAGACCCAGTACTTC.